This TCR beta chain stems from a study of blood T cell repertoires in COVID-19. About the study: COVID-19 samples from acute and convalescent phases originated in the United States, Italy and Spain. T cells, B-cell-depleted T cells, or PBMCs supplied cDNA or gDNA.

The CDR3 runs 15 residues. Germline V CDR1 and CDR2: SEHNR, FQNEAQ (reference sequence). V lost 4 bases to trimming and J lost 5 bases; unmatched junction nucleotides: 7. Profiled with immunoSEQ multiplex PCR; TCRdb holds only in-frame clones, not every one. The table lists approximately 120,000 clones, about 93% of them singletons. Patients in Seattle were enrolled during active infection, then followed longitudinally. This clonotype was obtained from a man aged 50 to 60 with COVID-19, enrolled during active disease. V and J are TRBV7-9 and TRBJ1-1, with 10 bases that match TRBD1. Sequenced: peripheral blood. CDR3 nucleotides: TGTGCCAGCAGCTCAACGGGACAGGGGCAAACTGAAGCTTTCTTT. Translation: CASSSTGQGQTEAFF.